This T cell receptor beta chain comes out of a study of blood T cell repertoires in COVID-19. About this clone: Other DNA sequences from this sample encode an identical CDR3 as well.

Germline V lookup: CDR1 SGHRS, CDR2 YFSETQ. The J segment lost 1 base and the V segment lost 4 bases, leaving 4 bases of the junction unmatched. The CDR3 contains 15 residues. Source study methods: Nucleated cell number was recorded as an estimate derived from reference gene primer amplification. Sequenced by immunoSEQ multiplex PCR; TCRdb stores in-frame clones only, minus some. The V and J calls and clone size are taken from that table; D and trimming were inferred from the DNA. The sample includes some 460,000 clones, around nine tenths of them seen just once. The TCR originated in a woman aged 18-29 years with acute COVID-19. The J gene is TRBJ2-2, the V gene TRBV5-1; 7 bases line up with TRBD1. Sequenced material: PBMCs or T cells enriched from blood (not recorded which). CDR3 DNA: TGCGCCAGCAGCCCCCGGACAGGGAACACCGGGGAGCTGTTTTTT. Translating it yields CASSPRTGNTGELFF. The full variable domain, its missing parts supplied by reference TRBV5-1 and TRBJ2-2, is KAGVTQTPRYLIKTRGQQVTLSCSPISGHRSVSWYQQTPGQGLQFLFEYFSETQRNKGNFPGRFSGRQFSNSRSEMNVSTLELGDSALYLCASSPRTGNTGELFFGEGSRLTVL.